This T cell receptor (beta chain) was sequenced during a study of identical twins. TCRdb recomputed calls from the 5' RACE reads with MiXCR, one row per CDR3 protein. Of some 190,000 distinct CDR3 sequences listed, about 15% are singletons. This clonotype was seen more than once but under ten times. The CDR3 has 15 amino acids. Germline lookup yields CDR1 MNHEY and CDR2 SMNVEV (reference sequence). The ends lost 3 bases at V and 4 bases at J; junction bases unmatched: 5. The data were also submitted as part of a second study, on T cells expressing NK-cell markers. That study reports: Sequencing covered eight donors, seven HCMV-seropositive and one seronegative. Top CD8+ clonotypes included the dominant CD3+CD56+NKG2C+ clonotypes in 5 or 6 donors. Four donors showed these clonotypes also leading the CD3+CD56-NKG2C+ fraction. HCMV specificity of expanded NKG2C+ T cell clones remained unclear.

Sequenced input: CD8+ T cells sorted from blood. V and J are TRBV27 and TRBJ2-1; TRBD1 aligns across 8 bases. The TCR originated in a woman under 30 in good health. The CDR3 nucleotides read TGTGCCAGCAGTTTGCGGACAGGGAATTACAATGAGCAGTTCTTC. This codes for CASSLRTGNYNEQFF.